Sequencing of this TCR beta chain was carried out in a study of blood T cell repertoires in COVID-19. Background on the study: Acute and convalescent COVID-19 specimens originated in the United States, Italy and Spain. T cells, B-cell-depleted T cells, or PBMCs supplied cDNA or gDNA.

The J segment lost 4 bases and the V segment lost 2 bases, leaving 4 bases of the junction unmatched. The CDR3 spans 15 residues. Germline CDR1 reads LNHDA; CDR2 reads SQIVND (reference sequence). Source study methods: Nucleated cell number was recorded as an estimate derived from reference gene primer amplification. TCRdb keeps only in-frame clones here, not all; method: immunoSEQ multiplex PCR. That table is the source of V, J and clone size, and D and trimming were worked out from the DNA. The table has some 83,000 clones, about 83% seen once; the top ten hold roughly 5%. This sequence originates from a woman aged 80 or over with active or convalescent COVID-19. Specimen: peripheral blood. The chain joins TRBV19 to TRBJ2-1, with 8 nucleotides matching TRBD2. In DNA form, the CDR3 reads TGTGCCAGTAGTATAAGCGGGGGACCTTACAATGAGCAGTTCTTC. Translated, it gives CASSISGGPYNEQFF.